The 5 T cell receptor beta chains reported below all come from one sample, sequenced in a study of blood T cells in healthy people across ages. Sample-barcoded 5' priming and a J-beta primer mix drove a second PCR of 7 to 11 cycles. MiXCR, run by TCRdb on the 5' RACE reads, gives a single entry per CDR3 protein. In the table there are about 1,400,000 distinct CDR3 sequences, 40% to 50% of which are singletons. The sample taken for sequencing was blood. The receptors were gathered from a woman younger than 30 in good health.

V is TRBV7-2 and J is TRBJ2-1, with D possibly TRBD2 on 5 matching bases. The germline CDR1 and CDR2 sequences are SGHTA and FQGNSA. Trimming took 8 bases from V and 6 from J, leaving 17 bases between them. The CDR3 spans 14 residues. Here the CDR3 reads CASSLLETRNEQFF. The CDR3 bases are TGTGCCAGCTCCTTACTAGAAACACGCAATGAGCAGTTCTTC.

This clonotype appeared a few times. The rearrangement joins TRBV20-1 to TRBJ2-5; 10 bases are shared with TRBD2. The CDR3 covers 15 residues. Losses at the gene ends were 0 bases for V and 3 bases for J; bases not matched to a gene: 4. Per germline, CDR1 DFQATT and CDR2 SNEGSKA (reference sequence). DNA for the CDR3: TGCAGTGCTAGAGAACCTAGCGGGAGAGAAGAGACCCAGTACTTC. Protein: CSAREPSGREETQYF.

The chain links TRBV6-2 or TRBV6-3 to TRBJ2-4; no definite D call. This CDR3 comprises 15 residues. Germline assignment: CDR1 MNHEY and CDR2 SVGEGT. Trimming cost V 2 bases and J 0 bases, with 8 bases left between them. The CDR3 DNA sequence: TGTGCCAGCAGTTACGGCGGAATAGCCAAAAACATTCAGTACTTC. Translating it yields CASSYGGIAKNIQYF.

The rearrangement uses TRBV29-1 and TRBJ1-2, with a weak D call TRBD1 (6 bases). The CDR3 consists of 14 residues. Deletions cut 2 bases from V and 5 bases from J, with 15 bases between. CDR1 and CDR2 from the germline V gene are SQVTM and ANQGSEA. CDR3 DNA: TGCAGCGTTGAAATCGCAGGAGGACAGTATGGCTACACCTTC. It is translated as CSVEIAGGQYGYTF.

The chain uses TRBV7-2 and TRBJ1-3; D is uncertain. The CDR3 loop spans 14 amino acids. V dropped 5 bases and J dropped 0 bases, with 8 bases sitting between them. Germline V gene lookup returns CDR1 SGHTA and CDR2 FQGNSA. CDR3 coding DNA: TGTGCCAGCAGCCCCGGGCCCTCTGGAAACACCATATATTTT. Translation: CASSPGPSGNTIYF.